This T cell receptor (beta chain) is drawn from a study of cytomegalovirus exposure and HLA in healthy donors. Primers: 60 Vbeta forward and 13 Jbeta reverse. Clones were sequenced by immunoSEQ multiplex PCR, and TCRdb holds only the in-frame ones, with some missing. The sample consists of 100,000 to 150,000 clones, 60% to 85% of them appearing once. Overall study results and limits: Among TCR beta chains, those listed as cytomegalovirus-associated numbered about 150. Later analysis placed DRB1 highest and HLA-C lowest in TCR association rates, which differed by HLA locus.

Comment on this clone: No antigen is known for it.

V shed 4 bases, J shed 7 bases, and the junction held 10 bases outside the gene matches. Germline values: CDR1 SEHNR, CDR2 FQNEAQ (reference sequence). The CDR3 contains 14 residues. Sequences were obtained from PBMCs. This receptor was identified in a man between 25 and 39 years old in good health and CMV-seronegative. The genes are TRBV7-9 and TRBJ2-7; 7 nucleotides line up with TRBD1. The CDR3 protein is CASSWPGQSMEQYF. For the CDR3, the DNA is TGTGCCAGCAGCTGGCCGGGACAGTCTATGGAGCAGTACTTC.